This TCR beta chain emerged from a study of blood T cell repertoires in COVID-19. Study details: T cells, B-cell-depleted T cells, or PBMCs provided the cDNA or gDNA that served as material.

V lost 6 bases to trimming and J lost 6 bases, with 11 bases between them. The CDR3 length is 12 residues. Authors' analysis steps: Reference gene primer amplification in the assay estimated nucleated cell counts. This table comes from immunoSEQ multiplex PCR, and its TCRdb copy is limited to in-frame clones, with some not included. V and J calls and clone size are given by that table; D and trimming were obtained from the DNA. The sample records approximately 68,000 clones, over 75% being singletons. This clonotype was sampled from a man in his sixties or seventies with active or convalescent COVID-19. Sequences were obtained from peripheral blood. The chain employs TRBV12-3 or TRBV12-4 and TRBJ1-1; D possibly corresponds to TRBD1 (6 bases). This chain's CDR3 is CASRPGVAEAFF. CDR3 DNA sequence: TGTGCCAGCAGACCAGGGGTGGCTGAAGCTTTCTTT.